This TCR beta chain emerged from a study of T cell repertoires in cytomegalovirus infection. Study-level information: Public TCR beta signatures provided an indication of both CMV infection and a matching HLA type.

A note on this clonotype: As yet, its antigen is unknown.

TCRdb reprocessed the reads with MiXCR, giving one entry per CDR3 protein. Of 200,000 to 250,000 distinct CDR3 sequences in the sample, 30% to 45% were seen once. The sample in question was CD8+ T cells from cultured PBMCs, obtained from culture after CMV antigen stimulation. The clonotype was recovered from a human donor in good health (CMV status not recorded). Some clones in this sample may be carry-over from other donors' samples.

Here the CDR3 reads CASSLIYGLAGAGEQYF. The CDR3 DNA reads as TGTGCCAGCAGCTTAATTTACGGACTAGCGGGAGCTGGAGAGCAGTACTTC. The chain recombines TRBV7-9 with TRBJ2-7; TRBD2 aligns across 13 bases. Germline trimming cut 2 bases from V and 7 bases from J; bases unmatched to any gene: 11. In germline, CDR1 is SEHNR, CDR2 FQNEAQ (reference sequence). The CDR3 length is 17 residues.